The 20 T cell receptor beta chains given below trace back to one sample, sequenced in a study of blood T cells in healthy people across ages. The authors ran a second PCR of roughly 6 to 11 cycles using a sample-barcoded 5' primer and a J-beta primer mix. TCRdb recomputed calls from the 5' RACE reads with MiXCR, one row per CDR3 protein. The sample has hundreds of thousands of distinct CDR3 sequences, more than 20% seen once. Input material: blood. Receptors were obtained from a man between 65 and 79 years old in good health.

This clonotype was seen more than once but under ten times. V gene TRBV7-2 combines with J gene TRBJ2-4; D is perhaps TRBD2 (6 bases). Germline V CDR1 and CDR2: SGHTA, FQGNSA. This CDR3 comprises 15 residues. V dropped 6 bases and J dropped 3 bases, with 15 bases sitting between them. DNA for the CDR3: TGTGCCAGCAGTACTCGCGTGGGACTCAAAAACATTCAGTACTTC. Translation: CASSTRVGLKNIQYF.

The J gene is TRBJ1-2, the V gene TRBV25-1; 11 positions agree with TRBD1. Germline CDR1 MGHDK, CDR2 SYGVNS. V was clipped by 6 bases and J by 0 bases; unmatched bases: 6. The CDR3 runs to 16 residues. CDR3 in DNA: TGTGCCAGCAGCCCCACGGACAGGGGGCCTAACTATGGCTACACCTTC. Translation gives CASSPTDRGPNYGYTF.

This clonotype was picked up a small number of times. The chain recombines TRBV5-1 with TRBJ2-3; TRBD2 is a possible D gene (6 bases). This CDR3 has 14 amino acids. Deletions cut 0 bases from V and 4 bases from J, with 9 bases between. Germline CDR1 reads SGHRS; CDR2 reads YFSETQ. CDR3 sequence: CASSLAGVPDTQYF. CDR3 in DNA: TGCGCCAGCAGCTTGGCGGGAGTGCCAGATACGCAGTATTTT. The full variable domain, with the rest looked up from reference TRBV5-1 and TRBJ2-3, is KAGVTQTPRYLIKTRGQQVTLSCSPISGHRSVSWYQQTPGQGLQFLFEYFSETQRNKGNFPGRFSGRQFSNSRSEMNVSTLELGDSALYLCASSLAGVPDTQYFGPGTRLTVL.

This chain links TRBV2 with TRBJ1-6; a possible D gene is TRBD1 (5 bases). The CDR3 loop spans 16 amino acids. CDR1 and CDR2 (germline): SNHLY, FYNNEI. V lost 6 bases, J lost 5 bases, and 17 bases lay in between. CDR3 region: CASRRQNLRDNSPLHF. CDR3 bases: TGTGCCAGCAGGAGACAGAACCTAAGAGATAATTCACCCCTCCACTTT.

V gene TRBV20-1 combines with J gene TRBJ2-5; TRBD1 is a possible D gene (6 bases). In germline, CDR1 is DFQATT, CDR2 SNEGSKA (reference sequence). Trimming removed 6 bases from V and 0 bases from J, with 17 bases in between. This CDR3 has 15 residues. CDR3 residues: CSANGQTEYQETQYF. The CDR3 DNA sequence: TGCAGTGCCAACGGACAGACCGAGTACCAAGAGACCCAGTACTTC.

This chain links TRBV29-1 with TRBJ2-3; D might be TRBD2 (6 bases). The ends were cut back, 8 bases at V and 9 bases at J, with 12 bases in the middle. Germline CDR1 and CDR2: SQVTM and ANQGSEA. The CDR3 length is 10 residues. The CDR3 DNA follows: TGCAGCACTTGGAGGGGCACGCAGTATTTT. Residues: CSTWRGTQYF.

This clonotype appeared many times. The chain links TRBV5-1 to TRBJ2-5; 7 nucleotides match TRBD1. In germline, CDR1 is SGHRS, CDR2 YFSETQ. Germline trimming cut 9 bases from V and 4 bases from J; bases unmatched to any gene: 3. The CDR3 has 11 amino acids. The CDR3 DNA reads TGCGCCATCCGGACAGGAGAGACCCAGTACTTC. Residues: CAIRTGETQYF. The full variable domain, its missing parts supplied by reference TRBV5-1 and TRBJ2-5, is KAGVTQTPRYLIKTRGQQVTLSCSPISGHRSVSWYQQTPGQGLQFLFEYFSETQRNKGNFPGRFSGRQFSNSRSEMNVSTLELGDSALYLCAIRTGETQYFGPGTRLLVL.

This sequence joins TRBV24-1 and TRBJ2-4; D is uncertain. Per the germline V gene, CDR1 is KGHDR and CDR2 is SFDVKD. The CDR3 length is 13 residues. The V gene lost 8 bases and the J gene lost 0 bases, with 7 bases spanning the gap. The CDR3: CATTPLAKNIQYF. The CDR3 bases are TGTGCCACCACTCCACTAGCCAAAAACATTCAGTACTTC.

This clonotype was found a few times. The chain combines TRBV28 with TRBJ2-1; 9 positions match TRBD1. CDR3 length equals 13 residues. V dropped 7 bases and J dropped 8; count of bases not matched to a gene: 6. Germline CDR1 reads MDHEN; CDR2 reads SYDVKM. The CDR3 loop reads CASNGQGYDEQFF. In DNA, the CDR3 is TGTGCCAGCAACGGACAGGGGTACGATGAGCAGTTCTTC.

This clonotype was found a few times. This chain uses TRBV4-1 with TRBJ2-7; 8 positions match TRBD2. This CDR3 contains 15 residues. The germline CDR1 and CDR2 sequences are MGHRA and YSYEKL. Trimming at V came to 1 base and at J to 2 bases, leaving 4 bases not matched to a gene. The CDR3 region has the DNA TGCGCCAGCAGCCAAGTGAGACTAGCGACCTACGAGCAGTACTTC. Amino acid sequence: CASSQVRLATYEQYF.

This clonotype has only a few counts. The germline gene is not matched at one end of the junction; a read error may be the cause. The chain has TRBV5-1 and TRBJ2-1; a possible D gene is TRBD2 (5 bases). This CDR3 contains 15 residues. The germline V gene encodes CDR1 SGHRS and CDR2 YFSETQ. CDR3 sequence (DNA): TGCGCCAGCAGCTTGGGCGGGCGACCCTACGATGAGCAGTTCTTC. Its translation: CASSLGGRPYDEQFF.

V gene TRBV3-1 combines with J gene TRBJ1-2; D call uncertain. Germline V gene sequence: CDR1 LGHDT, CDR2 YNNKEL (reference sequence). V was trimmed by 0 bases and J by 4 bases, leaving 12 bases between them. The CDR3 covers 15 residues. CDR3 amino acids: CASSQDRVLSYGYTF. The CDR3 DNA sequence: TGTGCCAGCAGCCAAGACCGGGTTCTCTCCTATGGCTACACCTTC.

The chain couples TRBV20-1 to TRBJ2-1; possibly TRBD1 for D (6 bases). In germline, CDR1 is DFQATT, CDR2 SNEGSKA (reference sequence). Trimming removed 4 bases from V and 0 bases from J, with 10 bases in between. The CDR3 has 14 amino acids. For the CDR3, the DNA is TGCAGTGCTAAGGACAGAAACTCCTACAATGAGCAGTTCTTC. It codes for CSAKDRNSYNEQFF.

V usage is TRBV27 and J usage is TRBJ2-7; 12 nucleotides match TRBD2. The germline gives CDR1 MNHEY, CDR2 SMNVEV (reference sequence). The CDR3 consists of 15 residues. Losses at the gene ends were 6 bases for V and 7 bases for J; bases not matched to a gene: 10. The CDR3 region is CASRQTSGSLLEQYF. The CDR3 nucleotides read TGTGCCAGCAGGCAGACTAGCGGGAGCTTACTGGAGCAGTACTTC.

This clonotype was picked up a small number of times. Here the CDR3 reads CASSNRDRGNEQFF. The CDR3 DNA reads as TGTGCCAGCAGCAACCGGGACAGGGGCAATGAGCAGTTCTTC. The chain employs TRBV11-3 and TRBJ2-1, with 10 bases aligning to TRBD1. The CDR3 covers 14 residues. Germline trimming cut 5 bases from V and 6 bases from J; bases unmatched to any gene: 4. Germline V gene sequence: CDR1 SGHNT, CDR2 YENEEA.

This clonotype was counted a few times. The V call is TRBV27, the J call TRBJ2-7; 7 bases are shared with TRBD1. From germline, CDR1 is MNHEY and CDR2 SMNVEV (reference sequence). The ends lost 7 bases at V and 1 base at J; junction bases unmatched: 10. This CDR3 is built from 15 residues. The CDR3 reads CASTGLQGRSYEQYF. The CDR3 DNA reads as TGTGCCAGCACTGGCTTACAGGGGCGTTCCTACGAGCAGTACTTC.

The chain joins TRBV20-1 to TRBJ2-4, with 12 bases that match TRBD1. Germline-derived CDR1 and CDR2 are DFQATT and SNEGSKA (reference sequence). The CDR3 is 14 residues long. With 6 bases clipped from V and 6 bases from J, the junction kept 6 bases outside the gene matches. DNA of the CDR3: TGCAGTGCCTTAGGGACAGGGGGCTTAAACATTCAGTACTTC. Translated, it gives CSALGTGGLNIQYF.

This clonotype turned up a few times. The chain couples TRBV5-6 to TRBJ2-5; D is perhaps TRBD2 (5 bases). The CDR3 is made up of 14 amino acids. The germline gives CDR1 SGHDT, CDR2 YYEEEE. The ends were cut back, 2 bases at V and 5 bases at J, with 13 bases in the middle. For the CDR3, the DNA is TGTGCCAGCAGCTTCCGCCTTGGGGAGGAGACCCAGTACTTC. This encodes CASSFRLGEETQYF.

This clonotype appeared a few times. This chain joins TRBV6-2 or TRBV6-3 and TRBJ2-5; D is undetermined. The germline gives CDR1 MNHEY, CDR2 SVGEGT. This CDR3 is 11 amino acids long. The V end lost 10 bases, the J end lost 5 bases, and 11 bases lay between the germline ends. CDR3 amino acids: CATRIGETQYF. For the CDR3, the DNA is TGTGCCACTCGGATTGGGGAGACCCAGTACTTC.

This chain links TRBV4-2 with TRBJ2-1; 9 bases line up with TRBD2. The CDR3 has 17 amino acids. The V gene end was trimmed by 0 bases and the J gene end by 6 bases; junction bases not matched to a gene: 9. CDR1 and CDR2 from the germline V gene are LGHNA and YNFKEQ. CDR3 sequence (DNA): TGTGCCAGCAGCCAAGAAGCTGGAGCGGGAGGTCCCAATGAGCAGTTCTTC. This codes for CASSQEAGAGGPNEQFF.